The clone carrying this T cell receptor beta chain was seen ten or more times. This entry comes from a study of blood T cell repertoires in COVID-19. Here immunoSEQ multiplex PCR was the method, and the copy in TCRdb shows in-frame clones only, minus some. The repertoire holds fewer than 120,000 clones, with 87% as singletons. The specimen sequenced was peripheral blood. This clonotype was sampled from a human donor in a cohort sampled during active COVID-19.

This CDR3 reads CASSLLGAHNEQFF. The CDR3 DNA sequence: TGCGCCAGCAGCCTGTTAGGGGCCCACAATGAGCAGTTCTTC. The rearrangement joins TRBV5-1 to TRBJ2-1; D might be TRBD1 (5 bases). CDR1 and CDR2 from the germline V gene are SGHRS and YFSETQ. This CDR3 contains 14 residues. The ends were cut back, 4 bases at V and 5 bases at J, with 13 bases in the middle. Looking up the rest from reference TRBV5-1 and TRBJ2-1 gives the full variable domain: KAGVTQTPRYLIKTRGQQVTLSCSPISGHRSVSWYQQTPGQGLQFLFEYFSETQRNKGNFPGRFSGRQFSNSRSEMNVSTLELGDSALYLCASSLLGAHNEQFFGPGTRLTVL.